The clone carrying this T cell receptor (beta chain) occurred many times. What it recognizes is unknown. One entry per CDR3 protein, called by TCRdb with MiXCR from the reads. This sample carries 200,000 to 300,000 distinct CDR3 sequences, around 9% of them seen once, and the ten largest clones take approximately 15%. This entry is derived from a study of T cell repertoires in cytomegalovirus infection. For the study at large: CMV infection together with matching HLA type was indicated by public TCR beta signatures. The study, taken as a whole, reports: It was HLA-C-restricted CMV-specific TCR beta clonotypes that dominated the response ex vivo. Summed frequency of shared TCR beta families picked out CMV carriers who also had the relevant HLA.

V shed 0 bases and J shed 7 bases, with 7 bases lying between them. The CDR3 loop spans 13 amino acids. CDR1 SGHTA and CDR2 FQGNSA come from the germline V gene. The chain joins TRBV7-2 to TRBJ2-1; D call uncertain. Sequenced sample: PBMCs. This sequence originates from a human donor in good health (CMV status not recorded). Some clones in this sample may be carry-over from other donors' samples. CDR3 sequence (DNA): TGTGCCAGCAGCTTAGCAGTGGTAAATGAGCAGTTCTTC. It yields the protein CASSLAVVNEQFF.